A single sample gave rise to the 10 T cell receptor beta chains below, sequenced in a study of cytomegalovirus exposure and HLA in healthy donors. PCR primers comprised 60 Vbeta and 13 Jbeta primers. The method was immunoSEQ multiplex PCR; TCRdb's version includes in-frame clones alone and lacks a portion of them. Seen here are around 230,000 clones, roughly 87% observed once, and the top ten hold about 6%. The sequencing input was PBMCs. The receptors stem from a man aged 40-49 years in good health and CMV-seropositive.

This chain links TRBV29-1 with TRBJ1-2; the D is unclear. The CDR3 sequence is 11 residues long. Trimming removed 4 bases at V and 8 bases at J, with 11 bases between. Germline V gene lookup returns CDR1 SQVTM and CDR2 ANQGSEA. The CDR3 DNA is TGCAGCGTTGCGAGAAGCGAGGGCTACACCTTC. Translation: CSVARSEGYTF.

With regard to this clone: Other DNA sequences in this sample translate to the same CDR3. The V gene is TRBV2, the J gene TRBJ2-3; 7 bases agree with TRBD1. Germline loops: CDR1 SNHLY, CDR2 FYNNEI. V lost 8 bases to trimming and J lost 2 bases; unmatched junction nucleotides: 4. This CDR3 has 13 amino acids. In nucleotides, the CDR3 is TGTGCCAGCGGGGGACAGATCACAGATACGCAGTATTTT. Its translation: CASGGQITDTQYF.

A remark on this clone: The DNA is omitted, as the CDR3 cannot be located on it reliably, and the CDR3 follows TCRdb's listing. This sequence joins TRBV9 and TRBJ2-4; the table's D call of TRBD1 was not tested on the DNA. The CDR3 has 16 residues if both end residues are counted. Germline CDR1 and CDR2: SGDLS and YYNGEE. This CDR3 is CASSPSGQGTKNIQYF.

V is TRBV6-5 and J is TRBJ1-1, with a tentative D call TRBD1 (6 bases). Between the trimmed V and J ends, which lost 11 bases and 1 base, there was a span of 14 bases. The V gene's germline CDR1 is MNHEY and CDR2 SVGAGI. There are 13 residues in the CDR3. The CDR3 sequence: CAVQRGRNTEAFF. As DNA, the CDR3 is TGTGCCGTCCAGAGGGGGAGGAACACTGAAGCTTTCTTT.

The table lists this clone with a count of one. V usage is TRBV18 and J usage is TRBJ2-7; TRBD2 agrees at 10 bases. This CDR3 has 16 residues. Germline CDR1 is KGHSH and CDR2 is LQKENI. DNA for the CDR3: TGTTCCAGCTCACCAACTAGCGGGAAGAGTTCCTACGAGCAGTACGTC. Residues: CSSSPTSGKSSYEQYV.

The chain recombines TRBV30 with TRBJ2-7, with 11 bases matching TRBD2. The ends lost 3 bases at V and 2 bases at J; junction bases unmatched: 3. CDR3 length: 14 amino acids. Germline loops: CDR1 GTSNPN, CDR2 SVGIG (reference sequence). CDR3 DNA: TGTGCCTGGAGGGTAGCGGGAGGGCCCTACGAGCAGTACTTC. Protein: CAWRVAGGPYEQYF.

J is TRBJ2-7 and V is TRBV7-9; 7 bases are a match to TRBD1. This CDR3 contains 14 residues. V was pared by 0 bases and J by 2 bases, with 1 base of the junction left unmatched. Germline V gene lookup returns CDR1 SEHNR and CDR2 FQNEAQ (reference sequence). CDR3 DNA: TGTGCCAGCAGCTTAGCCGGGACAGCCTACGAGCAGTACGTC. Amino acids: CASSLAGTAYEQYV.

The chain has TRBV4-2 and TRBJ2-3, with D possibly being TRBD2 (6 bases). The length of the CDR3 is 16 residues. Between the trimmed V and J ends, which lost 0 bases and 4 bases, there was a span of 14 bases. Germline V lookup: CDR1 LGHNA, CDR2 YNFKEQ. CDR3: CASSQDVLARADTQYF. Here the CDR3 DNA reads TGTGCCAGCAGCCAAGATGTGCTAGCGCGGGCAGATACGCAGTATTTT.

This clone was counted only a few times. CDR3 sequence reads: CASSAGNNYGYTF. CDR3 DNA: TGTGCCAGCAGTGCAGGGAACAACTATGGCTACACCTTC. This rearrangement joins TRBV25-1 to TRBJ1-2; possibly TRBD1 for D (5 bases). The germline V gene encodes CDR1 MGHDK and CDR2 SYGVNS. Trimming took off 4 bases at V and 2 bases at J, with 8 bases between the two ends. This CDR3 has 13 amino acids.

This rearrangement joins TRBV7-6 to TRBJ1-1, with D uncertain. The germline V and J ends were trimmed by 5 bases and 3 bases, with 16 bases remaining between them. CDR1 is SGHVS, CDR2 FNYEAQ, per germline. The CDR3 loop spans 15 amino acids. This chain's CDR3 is CASSPPEPDHTEAFF. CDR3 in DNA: TGTGCCAGCAGCCCCCCGGAGCCAGATCACACTGAAGCTTTCTTT.